The source of this TCR beta chain is a study of cytomegalovirus exposure and HLA in healthy donors. Study in general: Early on, a data release was issued that held approximately 78 million unique TCRs from HLA-typed donors.

With regard to this clone: What it recognizes is unknown.

Study outcomes and limitations: Among TCR sequences, most were rare, though some public TCRs appeared in many donors. In vitro, a few CMV-associated chains proved specific for CMV antigens.

From germline, CDR1 is SQVTM and CDR2 ANQGSEA. J gave up 5 bases and V 7 bases, and 5 bases lay outside the gene matches. The CDR3 has 13 amino acids. The PCR used 60 Vbeta and 13 Jbeta primers. The data were produced by immunoSEQ multiplex PCR, yet TCRdb's version contains in-frame clones alone and is incomplete. Among around 110,000 clones, approximately 84% were seen once, and the ten largest hold approximately 2%. Sequencing was carried out using PBMCs. The TCR originated in a man aged 30 to 45 in good health and CMV-seronegative. The chain uses TRBV29-1 and TRBJ2-7, with 13 bases identical to TRBD2. CDR3 nucleotides: TGCAGCGCTGGGACTAGCGGGACCAACGAGCAGTACTTC. Protein product: CSAGTSGTNEQYF.